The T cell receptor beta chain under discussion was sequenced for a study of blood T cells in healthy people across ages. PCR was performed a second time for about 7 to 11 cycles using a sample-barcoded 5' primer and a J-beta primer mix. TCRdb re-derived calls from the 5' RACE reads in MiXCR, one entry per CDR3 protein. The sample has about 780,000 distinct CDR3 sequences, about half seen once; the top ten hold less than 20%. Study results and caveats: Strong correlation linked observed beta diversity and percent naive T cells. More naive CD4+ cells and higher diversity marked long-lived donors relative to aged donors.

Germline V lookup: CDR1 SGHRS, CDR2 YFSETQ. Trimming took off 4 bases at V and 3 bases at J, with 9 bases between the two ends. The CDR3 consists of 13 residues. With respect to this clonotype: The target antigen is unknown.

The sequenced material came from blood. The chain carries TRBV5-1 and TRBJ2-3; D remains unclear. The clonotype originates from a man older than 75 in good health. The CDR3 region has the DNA TGCGCCAGCAGCGCCTTCCCTACAGATACGCAGTATTTT. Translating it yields CASSAFPTDTQYF.